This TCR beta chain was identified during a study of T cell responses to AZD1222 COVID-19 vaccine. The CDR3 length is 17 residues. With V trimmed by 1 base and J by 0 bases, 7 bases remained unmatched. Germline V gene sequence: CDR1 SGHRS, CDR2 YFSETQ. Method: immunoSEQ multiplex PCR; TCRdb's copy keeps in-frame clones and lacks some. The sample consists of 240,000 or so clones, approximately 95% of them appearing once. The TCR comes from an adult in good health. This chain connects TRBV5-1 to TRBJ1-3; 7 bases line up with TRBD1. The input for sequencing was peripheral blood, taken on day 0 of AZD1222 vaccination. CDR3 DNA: TGCGCCAGCAGCTTGAAGGGACAGAGAAGCTCTGGAAACACCATATATTTT. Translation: CASSLKGQRSSGNTIYF.